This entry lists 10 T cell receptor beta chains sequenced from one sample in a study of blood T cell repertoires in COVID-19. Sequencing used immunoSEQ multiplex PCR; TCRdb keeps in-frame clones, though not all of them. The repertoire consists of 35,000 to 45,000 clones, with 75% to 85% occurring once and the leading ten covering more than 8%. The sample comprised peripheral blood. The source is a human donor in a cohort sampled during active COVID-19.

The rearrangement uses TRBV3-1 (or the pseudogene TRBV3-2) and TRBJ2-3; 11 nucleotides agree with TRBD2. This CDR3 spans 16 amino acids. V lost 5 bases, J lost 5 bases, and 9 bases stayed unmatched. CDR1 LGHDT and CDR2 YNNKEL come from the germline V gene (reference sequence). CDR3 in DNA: TGTGCCAGCAGCAAATTAGCGGGGGGGACAAAAGATACGCAGTATTTT. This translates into CASSKLAGGTKDTQYF.

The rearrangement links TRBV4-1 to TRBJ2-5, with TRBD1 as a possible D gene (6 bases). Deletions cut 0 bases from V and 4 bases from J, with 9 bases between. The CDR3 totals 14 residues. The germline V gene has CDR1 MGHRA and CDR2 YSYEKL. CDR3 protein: CASSQEQGPETQYF. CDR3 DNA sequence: TGCGCCAGCAGCCAAGAACAGGGCCCAGAGACCCAGTACTTC.

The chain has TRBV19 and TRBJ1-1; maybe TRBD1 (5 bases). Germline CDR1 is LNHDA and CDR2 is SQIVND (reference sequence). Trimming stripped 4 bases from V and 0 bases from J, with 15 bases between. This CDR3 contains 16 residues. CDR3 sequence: CASSRGDGTVNTEAFF. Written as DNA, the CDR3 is TGTGCCAGTAGTAGGGGGGACGGGACGGTGAACACTGAAGCTTTCTTT. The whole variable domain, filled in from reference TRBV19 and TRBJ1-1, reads DGGITQSPKYLFRKEGQNVTLSCEQNLNHDAMYWYRQDPGQGLRLIYYSQIVNDFQKGDIAEGYSVSREKKESFPLTVTSAQKNPTAFYLCASSRGDGTVNTEAFFGQGTRLTVV.

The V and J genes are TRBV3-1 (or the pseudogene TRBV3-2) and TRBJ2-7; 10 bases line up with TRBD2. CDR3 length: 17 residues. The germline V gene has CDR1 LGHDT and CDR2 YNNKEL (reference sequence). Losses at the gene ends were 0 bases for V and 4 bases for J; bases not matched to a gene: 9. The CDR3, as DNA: TGTGCCAGCAGCCAAGATTTGAGTAGCGGGGGGTTATACGAGCAGTACTTC. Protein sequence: CASSQDLSSGGLYEQYF.

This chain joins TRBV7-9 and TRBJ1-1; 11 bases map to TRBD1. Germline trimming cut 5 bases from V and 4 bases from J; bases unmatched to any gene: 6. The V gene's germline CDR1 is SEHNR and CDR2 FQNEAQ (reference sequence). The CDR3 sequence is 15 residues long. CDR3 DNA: TGTGCCAGCAGCGTGACCGGGACAGGGGGCACTGAAGCTTTCTTT. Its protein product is CASSVTGTGGTEAFF.

CDR3 amino acids: CASSELVRVDEQFF. The CDR3 DNA is TGTGCCAGCAGTGAATTGGTTAGAGTAGATGAGCAGTTCTTC. The chain joins TRBV6-1 to TRBJ2-1, with D hard to call. Germline values: CDR1 MNHNS, CDR2 SASEGT. This CDR3 spans 14 amino acids. Between the trimmed V and J ends, which lost 2 bases and 8 bases, there was a span of 13 bases.

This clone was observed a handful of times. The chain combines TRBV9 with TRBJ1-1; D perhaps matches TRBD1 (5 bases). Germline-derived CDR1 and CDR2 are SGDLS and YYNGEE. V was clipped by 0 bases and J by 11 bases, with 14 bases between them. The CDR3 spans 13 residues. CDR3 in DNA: TGTGCCAGCAGCGTAGGGGGGGTCGAGACGGCTTTCTTT. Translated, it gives CASSVGGVETAFF.

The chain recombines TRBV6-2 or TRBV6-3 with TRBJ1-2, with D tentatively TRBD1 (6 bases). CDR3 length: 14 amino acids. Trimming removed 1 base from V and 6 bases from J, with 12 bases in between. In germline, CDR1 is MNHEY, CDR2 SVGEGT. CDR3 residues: CASSYFGQNDGYTF. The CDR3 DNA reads TGTGCCAGCAGTTACTTCGGACAGAATGATGGCTACACCTTC.

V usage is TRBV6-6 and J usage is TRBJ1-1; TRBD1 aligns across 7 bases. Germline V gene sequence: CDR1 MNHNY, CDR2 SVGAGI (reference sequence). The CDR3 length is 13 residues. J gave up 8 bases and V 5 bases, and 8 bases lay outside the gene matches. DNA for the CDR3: TGTGCCAGCAGTCCCCGAGGGGGCTGGGAAGCTTTCTTT. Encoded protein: CASSPRGGWEAFF.

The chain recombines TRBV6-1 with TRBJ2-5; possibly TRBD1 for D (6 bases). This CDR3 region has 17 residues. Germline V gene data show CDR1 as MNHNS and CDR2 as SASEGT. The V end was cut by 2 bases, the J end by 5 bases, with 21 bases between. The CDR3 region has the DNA TGTGCCAGCAGTGAATGGTTCGGACAGAGAACTCCGGAGACCCAGTACTTC. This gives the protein CASSEWFGQRTPETQYF.